This passage covers 10 T cell receptor beta chains from one sample sequenced in a study of cytomegalovirus exposure and HLA in healthy donors. With 60 Vbeta and 13 Jbeta primers, the PCR was carried out. The table came from immunoSEQ multiplex PCR; TCRdb's copy has only in-frame clones and leaves some out. The sample holds around 110,000 clones. Sequenced material: PBMCs. Source of these receptors: a man younger than 45 in good health and CMV-seronegative.

V is TRBV29-1 and J is TRBJ2-7, with D tentatively TRBD1 (5 bases). Trimming shortened V by 4 bases and J by 5 bases, and 9 bases separated the two germline ends. The germline gives CDR1 SQVTM, CDR2 ANQGSEA. The length of the CDR3 is 11 residues. CDR3 amino acids: CSVAGLDEQYF. In nucleotides, the CDR3 is TGCAGCGTTGCAGGGCTGGACGAGCAGTACTTC.

This chain connects TRBV27 to TRBJ2-1; the match to TRBD1 covers 7 bases. The CDR3 sequence is 14 residues long. Germline V gene sequence: CDR1 MNHEY, CDR2 SMNVEV (reference sequence). V trimming: 8 bases; J trimming: 3 bases; junction bases outside the gene matches: 7. The CDR3 sequence is CASSGQANYNEQFF. The CDR3 DNA sequence: TGTGCCAGCTCTGGACAGGCAAACTACAATGAGCAGTTCTTC.

The chain joins TRBV5-1 to TRBJ2-7; the D gene is possibly TRBD1 (5 bases). The length of the CDR3 is 12 residues. The ends were cut back, 2 bases at V and 4 bases at J, with 7 bases in the middle. The V gene's germline CDR1 is SGHRS and CDR2 YFSETQ. This CDR3 is CASSFDSYEQYF. CDR3 nucleotides: TGCGCCAGCAGCTTCGACAGTTACGAGCAGTACTTC.

This chain joins TRBV19 and TRBJ2-7, with D perhaps TRBD1 (6 bases). The germline gives CDR1 LNHDA, CDR2 SQIVND (reference sequence). The CDR3 length is 14 residues. The V and J ends lost 3 bases and 4 bases respectively, with 13 bases between them. The chain's CDR3 is CASSIPGHIYEQYF. CDR3 in DNA: TGTGCCAGTAGTATTCCGGGACACATATACGAGCAGTACTTC.

The chain is built from TRBV6-8 and TRBJ2-5, with TRBD1 matching over 11 bases. The CDR3 length is 15 residues. The V gene end was trimmed by 6 bases and the J gene end by 3 bases; junction bases not matched to a gene: 6. The germline V gene encodes CDR1 MNHGY and CDR2 SAAAGT. The chain's CDR3 is CASSSRDRGKETQYF. In DNA form, the CDR3 reads TGTGCCAGCAGCTCCCGGGACAGGGGGAAAGAGACCCAGTACTTC.

The V gene is TRBV4-1, the J gene TRBJ1-6; D is perhaps TRBD1 (6 bases). Germline loops: CDR1 MGHRA, CDR2 YSYEKL. Trimming took off 8 bases at V and 10 bases at J, with 27 bases between the two ends. This CDR3 is built from 17 residues. The CDR3, as DNA: TGCGCCAGCTCCGGCGGGGGGGCTACCTCTTCGAGGTCACCCCTCCACTTT. Protein: CASSGGGATSSRSPLHF.

The chain couples TRBV5-4 to TRBJ2-7; no clear D gene. The CDR3 length is 14 residues. Trimming took off 4 bases at V and 2 bases at J, with 13 bases between the two ends. Germline values: CDR1 SGHNT, CDR2 YYREEE (reference sequence). The CDR3 loop is CASSPSGQTYEQYF. In DNA form, the CDR3 reads TGTGCCAGCAGCCCCTCAGGCCAGACCTACGAGCAGTACTTC.

Here the CDR3 reads CASSRTSGGVYEQYF. The CDR3, as DNA: TGTGCCAGCTCGCGGACTAGCGGGGGGGTGTACGAGCAGTACTTC. The genes are TRBV18 and TRBJ2-7; 15 bases match TRBD2. Looked up from germline, CDR1 is KGHSH and CDR2 is LQKENI. There are 15 residues in the CDR3. Trimming took 6 bases from V and 4 from J; bases not matched to a gene: 4.

The chain joins TRBV5-4 to TRBJ2-7; possible D gene TRBD2, 6 bases. Germline lookup yields CDR1 SGHNT and CDR2 YYREEE (reference sequence). The CDR3 is 14 amino acids. Trimming took 5 bases from V and 2 from J, leaving 14 bases between them. The CDR3 region is CASRAAGSTYEQYF. CDR3 nucleotides: TGTGCCAGCAGGGCTGCCGGGAGTACCTACGAGCAGTACTTC.

V usage is TRBV4-3 and J usage is TRBJ1-1; the D gene is possibly TRBD1 (6 bases). This CDR3 has 18 residues. From germline, CDR1 is LGHNA and CDR2 YSLEER. Trimming took 1 base from V and 4 from J, leaving 22 bases between them. CDR3 protein: CASSQVYSRTGMVTEAFF. CDR3 nucleotides: TGCGCCAGCAGCCAAGTATATAGCCGCACAGGGATGGTCACTGAAGCTTTCTTT.